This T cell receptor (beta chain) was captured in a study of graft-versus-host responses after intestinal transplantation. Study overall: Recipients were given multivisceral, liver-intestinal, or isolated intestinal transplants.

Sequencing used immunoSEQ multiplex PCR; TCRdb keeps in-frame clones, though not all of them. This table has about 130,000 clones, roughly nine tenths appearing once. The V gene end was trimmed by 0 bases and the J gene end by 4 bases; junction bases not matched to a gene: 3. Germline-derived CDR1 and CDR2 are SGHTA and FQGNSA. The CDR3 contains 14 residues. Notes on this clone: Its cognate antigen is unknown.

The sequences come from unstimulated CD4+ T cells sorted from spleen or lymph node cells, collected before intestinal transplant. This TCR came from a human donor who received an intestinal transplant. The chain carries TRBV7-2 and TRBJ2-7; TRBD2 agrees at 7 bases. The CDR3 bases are TGTGCCAGCAGCTTAGCGGGGGGGTCGTACGAGCAGTACTTC. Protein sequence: CASSLAGGSYEQYF.